This paragraph reports one T cell receptor (beta chain). Its target is not known. Looked up from germline, CDR1 is SGHAT and CDR2 is FQNNGV. Trimming pared 2 bases from V and 6 bases from J, leaving 14 bases between. The CDR3 has 14 residues. This sample is part of a study of identical twins. General study results and limits: The study found that models underestimated out-of-frame TCR alpha sharing in monozygotic twins.

Each CDR3 protein gets one entry after TCRdb re-called the 5' RACE reads with MiXCR. Among 400,000 to 650,000 distinct CDR3 sequences, under 25% were seen once, and the ten largest hold around 0.91%. These data also featured in a second study, about T cells expressing NK-cell markers.

Sequenced: CD4+ T cells sorted from blood. The V gene is TRBV11-2, the J gene TRBJ2-7; D unclear. The source of this sequence is a woman in her late teens or twenties in good health. The CDR3 loop reads CASSLSSSHGEQYF. The CDR3 DNA sequence: TGTGCCAGCAGCTTATCTTCGTCACACGGCGAGCAGTACTTC.